This note documents a single T cell receptor beta chain sequence. Its antigen remains unidentified. Primers included in the PCR were 60 Vbeta and 13 Jbeta primers. The assay was immunoSEQ multiplex PCR, and TCRdb's table has in-frame clones only and misses some. Here the sample spans about 190,000 clones, 79% being singletons. This specimen belongs to a study of cytomegalovirus exposure and HLA in healthy donors. Study observations and caveats: The productive fraction for most TCR beta V segments was about 87% or about 30% in an earlier analysis. In vitro confirmation showed a few CMV-associated chains to be CMV antigen specific. The authors reported that TCR beta sequences could predict HLA-A and HLA-B alleles. These predictions were accurate for most subjects in the first cohort.

Trimming took 6 bases from V and 5 from J; bases not matched to a gene: 12. CDR1 SGDLS and CDR2 YYNGEE come from the germline V gene. CDR3 size: 15 residues. The chain is built from TRBV9 and TRBJ1-1; 8 bases map to TRBD1. The specimen sequenced was PBMCs. This TCR came from a woman under 30 in good health and CMV-seronegative. This CDR3 reads CASTPTGARETEAFF. CDR3 DNA sequence: TGTGCCAGCACCCCGACAGGGGCGAGAGAAACTGAAGCTTTCTTT.